Given below is one TCR beta chain in context. No cognate antigen has been identified for it. No clone much larger than this one lies a single base away; base qualities are absent. TCRbeta CDR3 regions were amplified from genomic DNA using the immunoSEQ Assay, a bias-controlled multiplex PCR. Regarding the original processing steps: The number of nucleated cells in each sample was estimated from the amplification of reference gene primers within the assay. To quantify the absolute abundance of each unique TCRbeta CDR3 rearrangement, sequence reads were collapsed and filtered. For each sample, productive Simpson clonality was calculated as the square root of Simpson's diversity index across productive rearrangements. The table comes from immuneACCESS by way of TCRdb, which keeps in-frame sequences with V and J called. Part of the clones is missing from these tables; in studies checked, under half for an unresolved V gene and the rest for unknown reasons. V and J calls plus clone size are reproduced from that table; the DNA served to infer D and trimming. Counted in this sample were over 450,000 clones; 85% to 90% of them appeared once. 7.5% to 9.5% of the sample is taken by the ten largest.

These data belong to a study of blood T cell repertoires in COVID-19 (dated by TCRdb to 2018 to 2020). Turning to the overall study: Samples covering the acute and convalescent phases of COVID-19 were provided by collaborators in the United States, Italy and Spain. HLA class I and class II types, where available, came from metadata supplied by the sample provider rather than from assay-based typing. Deeply sampled blood TCRbeta repertoires from subjects exposed to, actively infected with, or recovered from COVID-19 were included in the dataset. Nearly every sample came with metadata listing a de-identified subject ID, COVID-19 status, age in years and sex. The repertoires were made available in a free public database intended to serve as a resource for research on the immune response to SARS-CoV-2. The prospective study material was composed of cDNA or gDNA derived from T cells, B-cell-depleted T cells, or PBMCs. The samples were drawn from the first 160 participants of the ongoing ImmuneRACE study and from roughly 1,300 subjects provided by 6 global collaborators.

One collaborating source in Seattle enrolled patients during active infection and followed them longitudinally through the course of disease. Whole blood was collected in K2EDTA tubes by collaborating institutions according to the institutions' own protocols. For TCRbeta analysis, collaborators shipped samples in one of three forms: frozen whole blood, isolated PBMCs, or DNA extracted from either of those sample types. Looking up the germline V gene (reference sequence) yields CDR1 LNHDA and CDR2 SQIVND. V sheds 2 bases and J sheds 11 bases, leaving 12 bases between their ends. The CDR3 holds 12 amino acids from the cysteine to the phenylalanine. The read is trimmed to its CDR3 DNA, 36 bases read in frame from base 1. General findings and caveats noted by the study authors: The amount of clinical and demographic metadata varied by source and participant and was provided uncurated.

The sequenced sample consisted of peripheral blood. The rearrangement combines TRBV19 with TRBJ1-1, with a weak D call of TRBD1 (5 bases match). This clonotype was sampled from a woman in her forties or fifties with COVID-19, enrolled during active disease. The sequenced DNA is TGTGCCAGTAGTATACGCGGGGCGTCCGCTTTCTTT. Translation gives CASSIRGASAFF.